This TCR beta chain emerged from a study of blood T cell repertoires in COVID-19. Profiled with immunoSEQ multiplex PCR; TCRdb holds only in-frame clones, not every one. The sample lists over 200,000 clones, about four fifths occurring once. V lost 2 bases and J lost 4; bases outside the gene matches: 5. CDR3 length: 15 amino acids. This chain joins TRBV23-1 and TRBJ1-5; 7 nucleotides align to TRBD1. TRBV23-1 carries the ORF label, with uncertain function. The sample comprised PBMCs or T cells enriched from blood (not recorded which). This receptor was taken from a man aged 60 to 69 who had recovered from COVID-19. The CDR3 sequence: CASSQRTGINQPQHF. The CDR3, as DNA: TGCGCCAGCAGTCAACGGACAGGAATTAATCAGCCCCAGCATTTT.